The 19 T cell receptor beta chains reported below all come from one sample, sequenced in a study of radiation and T cells in renal cell carcinoma. Profiled with immunoSEQ multiplex PCR; TCRdb holds only in-frame clones, not every one. This sample carries fewer than 150,000 clones, more than 75% of them seen once, and the ten largest clones take 5.8%. Time point specified: blood 2 weeks post-SBRT. Treatment defined: 15 Gy SBRT to primary tumor, nephrectomy 4 weeks later. The sample here was blood, taken from a patient whose treatment included radiotherapy and nephrectomy. These receptors were taken from a woman between 65 and 79 years old with renal cell carcinoma.

The rearrangement uses TRBV19 and TRBJ1-2, with 7 nucleotides matching TRBD1. CDR1 LNHDA and CDR2 SQIVND come from the germline V gene (reference sequence). The junction had 7 bases not matched to a gene; V was cut back by 5 bases and J by 4 bases. This CDR3 is built from 14 residues. CDR3 protein: CASSLTGVTYGYTF. In DNA, the CDR3 is TGTGCCAGTAGTTTAACAGGGGTGACCTATGGCTACACCTTC. The full variable domain, its missing parts supplied by reference TRBV19 and TRBJ1-2, is DGGITQSPKYLFRKEGQNVTLSCEQNLNHDAMYWYRQDPGQGLRLIYYSQIVNDFQKGDIAEGYSVSREKKESFPLTVTSAQKNPTAFYLCASSLTGVTYGYTFGSGTRLTVV.

The chain links TRBV5-6 to TRBJ1-3, with 9 bases identical to TRBD1. The junction had 5 bases not matched to a gene; V was cut back by 4 bases and J by 3 bases. Germline V lookup: CDR1 SGHDT, CDR2 YYEEEE. The CDR3 is 15 amino acids. The CDR3 bases are TGTGCCAGCAGCCCGGACAGGGGACTTGGAAACACCATATATTTT. Its translation: CASSPDRGLGNTIYF.

The V call is TRBV9, the J call TRBJ1-6; D is uncertain. Germline CDR1 is SGDLS and CDR2 is YYNGEE. The CDR3 is made up of 13 amino acids. With 1 base removed from V and 8 bases from J, the gap between germline ends came to 7 bases. CDR3 coding DNA: TGTGCCAGCAGCGTACATGGGGATTCACCCCTCCACTTT. This encodes CASSVHGDSPLHF.

The chain joins TRBV6-6 to TRBJ2-5; weak D call: TRBD2 (6 bases). Germline CDR1 reads MNHNY; CDR2 reads SVGAGI (reference sequence). Trimming pared 6 bases from V and 8 bases from J, leaving 19 bases between. The CDR3 covers 14 residues. This CDR3 reads CASSDGGKDETQYF. For the CDR3, the DNA is TGTGCCAGCAGCGATGGGGGGAAGGACGAAACCCAGTACTTC.

The chain links TRBV4-1 to TRBJ2-7; D might be TRBD1 or TRBD2, each matching 6 bases. Germline V gives CDR1 MGHRA, CDR2 YSYEKL. Trimming removed 3 bases from V and 5 bases from J, with 14 bases in between. The CDR3 contains 14 residues. CDR3 residues: CASSQSGGWDEQYF. The CDR3 coding sequence is TGCGCCAGCAGCCAGTCCGGGGGCTGGGACGAGCAGTACTTC.

J is TRBJ1-4 and V is TRBV2; D might be TRBD1 (5 bases). The CDR3 is 15 residues long. Per germline, CDR1 SNHLY and CDR2 FYNNEI. Trimming cost V 4 bases and J 0 bases, with 9 bases left between them. The CDR3 loop is CASSGGVATNEKLFF. As DNA, the CDR3 is TGTGCCAGCAGTGGGGGGGTCGCAACTAATGAAAAACTGTTTTTT.

The rearrangement links TRBV5-1 to TRBJ2-1, with unresolved D. V gave up 0 bases and J gave up 3 bases, with 7 bases separating them. This CDR3 contains 14 residues. Germline V lookup: CDR1 SGHRS, CDR2 YFSETQ. The CDR3 DNA is TGCGCCAGCAGCTTGGGACTTGACTACAATGAGCAGTTCTTC. Its protein is CASSLGLDYNEQFF.

The J gene is TRBJ2-5, the V gene TRBV11-3; 13 nucleotides match TRBD2. The CDR3 runs to 15 residues. CDR1 and CDR2 from the germline V gene are SGHNT and YENEEA. Trimming at V came to 5 bases and at J to 3 bases, leaving 3 bases not matched to a gene. CDR3 in amino acids: CASSRGLAGEETQYF. The DNA of the CDR3 is TGTGCCAGCAGCCGTGGACTAGCGGGGGAAGAGACCCAGTACTTC.

The rearrangement joins TRBV30 to TRBJ1-4, with D possibly matching TRBD1 (5 bases). This CDR3 spans 16 amino acids. V was trimmed by 3 bases and J by 3 bases, leaving 17 bases between them. The V gene's germline CDR1 is GTSNPN and CDR2 SVGIG (reference sequence). CDR3 nucleotides: TGTGCCTGGAGGGCCGGGACCGGGCTGTCTAATGAAAAACTGTTTTTT. This codes for CAWRAGTGLSNEKLFF.

The V and J genes are TRBV7-6 and TRBJ2-2; D call uncertain. V was cut by 5 bases and J by 2 bases, with 12 bases left in between. CDR3 size: 15 residues. Germline V CDR1 and CDR2: SGHVS, FNYEAQ. CDR3 protein: CASSPRTANTGELFF. The CDR3 nucleotides read TGTGCCAGCAGCCCACGGACGGCTAACACCGGGGAGCTGTTTTTT.

This clone occurred a few times. The chain links TRBV5-1 to TRBJ1-1; D might be TRBD1 (6 bases). Deletions cut 5 bases from V and 4 bases from J, with 9 bases between. The CDR3 contains 12 residues. CDR1 and CDR2 from the germline V gene are SGHRS and YFSETQ. The CDR3 is CASRKGGTEAFF. DNA for the CDR3: TGCGCCAGCAGGAAAGGGGGCACTGAAGCTTTCTTT.

The genes are TRBV5-8 and TRBJ2-7; D remains unclear. The V end was cut by 4 bases, the J end by 0 bases, with 14 bases between. Germline-derived CDR1 and CDR2 are SGHTS and YDEGEE. This CDR3 spans 15 amino acids. The CDR3 loop reads CASSTDPWASYEQYF. Here the CDR3 DNA reads TGTGCCAGCAGCACAGATCCGTGGGCCTCCTACGAGCAGTACTTC.

This chain connects TRBV29-1 to TRBJ2-3; perhaps TRBD2 as D (7 bases). The CDR3 is 14 residues long. V lost 3 bases, J lost 0 bases, and 10 bases lay in between. CDR1 and CDR2 from the germline V gene are SQVTM and ANQGSEA. The CDR3 here is CSVDRGASTDTQYF. As DNA, the CDR3 is TGCAGCGTTGACCGGGGGGCCAGCACAGATACGCAGTATTTT.

This sequence joins TRBV5-1 and TRBJ2-7, with TRBD2 identical over 9 bases. This CDR3 is 16 amino acids long. The junction had 7 bases not matched to a gene; V was cut back by 3 bases and J by 0 bases. Germline values: CDR1 SGHRS, CDR2 YFSETQ. DNA of the CDR3: TGCGCCAGCAGCTACGGCGGGACTAGCTTCTCCTACGAGCAGTACTTC. Amino acids: CASSYGGTSFSYEQYF. The entire variable domain, with the rest obtained from reference TRBV5-1 and TRBJ2-7, is as follows: KAGVTQTPRYLIKTRGQQVTLSCSPISGHRSVSWYQQTPGQGLQFLFEYFSETQRNKGNFPGRFSGRQFSNSRSEMNVSTLELGDSALYLCASSYGGTSFSYEQYFGPGTRLTVT.

The chain links TRBV5-6 to TRBJ1-1; the D is unclear. Germline V lookup: CDR1 SGHDT, CDR2 YYEEEE. Trimming left V 3 bases short and J 1 base short, with 10 bases between. The CDR3 sequence is 14 residues long. CDR3 in DNA: TGTGCCAGCAGCTCCCTGGGCGGGAACACTGAAGCTTTCTTT. This codes for CASSSLGGNTEAFF.

This rearrangement joins TRBV4-2 to TRBJ1-5, with 9 bases that match TRBD1. Germline V gene lookup returns CDR1 LGHNA and CDR2 YNFKEQ. The CDR3 spans 14 residues. The V gene end was trimmed by 1 base and the J gene end by 5 bases; junction bases not matched to a gene: 0. The CDR3 reads CASSQGTGDQPQHF. The CDR3, as DNA: TGTGCCAGCAGCCAAGGGACAGGGGATCAGCCCCAGCATTTT.

This chain joins TRBV6-5 and TRBJ1-1; D is undetermined. CDR1 MNHEY and CDR2 SVGAGI come from the germline V gene. The CDR3 consists of 13 residues. The V end was cut by 0 bases, the J end by 3 bases, with 5 bases between. The CDR3 loop is CASSYSRYTEAFF. CDR3 DNA: TGTGCCAGCAGTTACTCTAGGTACACTGAAGCTTTCTTT.

This clone appeared a single time. The chain carries TRBV7-6 and TRBJ2-3, with 8 positions matching TRBD2. Germline lookup yields CDR1 SGHVS and CDR2 FNYEAQ. The trim removed 1 base at V and 2 bases at J, leaving 11 bases unmatched. The length of the CDR3 is 18 residues. Written as DNA, the CDR3 is TGTGCCAGCAGCTTAGGGGCGGCTAGCGGGCACAACACAGATACGCAGTATTTT. Translated, it gives CASSLGAASGHNTDTQYF.

This chain uses TRBV9 with TRBJ1-3, with D possibly TRBD1 on 5 matching bases. The germline gives CDR1 SGDLS, CDR2 YYNGEE. Trimming removed 4 bases from V and 3 bases from J, with 11 bases in between. CDR3 length equals 14 residues. In DNA, the CDR3 is TGTGCCAGCAGCCCCTTGGGGGTTGGAAACACCATATATTTT. This gives the protein CASSPLGVGNTIYF.